This record covers a single T cell receptor beta chain. The antigen remains undetermined. The entry originates in a study of shared clonotypes between healthy human individuals. The sorted-subset replicate PCRs were given approximately 190 ng DNA, which is 25,000 to 35,000 T cell genomes. Produced via immunoSEQ multiplex PCR; TCRdb's table is partial and in-frame only. The repertoire includes nearly 1,000,000 clones, around 80% of them detected once, and roughly 1.5% sits in the top ten. Findings of the study overall: An expected dependence of interdonor clonotype sharing on sequencing depth was noted. The study sampled only blood, and tissue repertoires likely differ.

The CDR3 is made up of 17 amino acids. Trimming shortened V by 0 bases and J by 0 bases, and 14 bases separated the two germline ends. The germline gives CDR1 GTSNPN, CDR2 SVGIG (reference sequence). The sequenced sample was memory CD4+ T cells sorted from blood. Stated subset: CD45RA-negative fraction. The chain links TRBV30 to TRBJ1-4, with a possible D match to TRBD1 (5 bases). The TCR comes from a man aged 18-30 years in good health. In nucleotides, the CDR3 is TGTGCCTGGAGTGTGGGGGGGTTCAGCTCAACTAATGAAAAACTGTTTTTT. Translating it yields CAWSVGGFSSTNEKLFF.